Each of the 25 T cell receptor beta chains below was sequenced from the same sample in a study of CD8 T cells in Susac syndrome. The RNA, about 0.45 to 1 ug, was put through reverse transcription using random hexamers. TCRdb re-analysed the immunoSEQ multiplex PCR reads in MiXCR, keeping a single row per CDR3 protein. The sample includes some 95,000 distinct CDR3 sequences, roughly 91% of them seen just once. Sequenced: CD8+ T cells from PBMCs. Source of these receptors: a human donor in good health.

The chain couples TRBV4-1 to TRBJ2-5, with TRBD2 matching over 11 bases. This CDR3 has 17 amino acids. The ends lost 1 base at V and 3 bases at J; junction bases unmatched: 7. The germline V gene encodes CDR1 MGHRA and CDR2 YSYEKL. DNA for the CDR3: TGCGCCAGCAGCCAAGCAAATAGCGGGGGGGCGAAAGAGACCCAGTACTTC. It specifies CASSQANSGGAKETQYF.

This clonotype has just a few counts. The chain carries TRBV6-1 and TRBJ2-5; D not certain. V lost 1 base to trimming and J lost 5 bases, with 8 bases between them. The germline CDR1 and CDR2 sequences are MNHNS and SASEGT. This CDR3 region has 13 residues. The CDR3 nucleotides read TGTGCCAGCAGTGAAGGGGGTCAGGAGACCCAGTACTTC. Its translation is CASSEGGQETQYF.

The chain recombines TRBV13 with TRBJ2-6; 9 bases match TRBD1. Germline CDR1 and CDR2: PRHDT and FYEKMQ (reference sequence). The CDR3 extends over 16 amino acids. The junction had 4 bases not matched to a gene; V was cut back by 5 bases and J by 2 bases. This CDR3 reads CASSLRTGAGANVLTF. CDR3 DNA: TGTGCCAGCAGCCTCAGGACAGGGGCTGGGGCCAACGTCCTGACTTTC.

This clonotype was counted only a few times. V gene TRBV11-2 combines with J gene TRBJ1-1; 8 nucleotides agree with TRBD1. J gave up 1 base and V 9 bases, and 10 bases lay outside the gene matches. The CDR3 is 15 residues long. Per germline, CDR1 SGHAT and CDR2 FQNNGV. The CDR3 DNA reads TGTGCCAGTTTGGACAGGGTAGTGAAGAACACTGAAGCTTTCTTT. Translated, it gives CASLDRVVKNTEAFF.

The rearrangement joins TRBV7-8 to TRBJ2-2; 7 bases match TRBD2. Germline V gene data show CDR1 as SGHVS and CDR2 as FQNEAQ. This CDR3 is 15 amino acids long. The trim removed 6 bases at V and 5 bases at J, leaving 9 bases unmatched. CDR3 sequence reads: CASSGAGLGTGELFF. The CDR3 DNA reads as TGTGCCAGCAGTGGAGCGGGGTTAGGGACCGGGGAGCTGTTTTTT.

This clonotype was seen only once. This chain joins TRBV2 and TRBJ2-6; D may correspond to TRBD1 or TRBD2 (5 bases each). Deletions cut 4 bases from V and 0 bases from J, with 10 bases between. Germline V lookup: CDR1 SNHLY, CDR2 FYNNEI. The CDR3 is made up of 16 amino acids. CDR3 loop: CASSGGRNSGANVLTF. The CDR3 nucleotides read TGTGCCAGCAGTGGGGGACGGAACTCTGGGGCCAACGTCCTGACTTTC.

The chain joins TRBV7-8 to TRBJ2-7; 9 bases fit TRBD1. The CDR3 runs to 19 residues. Per germline, CDR1 SGHVS and CDR2 FQNEAQ. V lost 0 bases, J lost 0 bases, and 12 bases stayed unmatched. The CDR3 DNA follows: TGTGCCAGCAGCTTAGCTACCGGATCGACAGGGGGTTTCTCCTACGAGCAGTACTTC. This sequence encodes CASSLATGSTGGFSYEQYF.

The chain employs TRBV6-2 or TRBV6-3 and TRBJ2-1, with 10 bases fitting TRBD2. The CDR3 has 16 residues. CDR1 MNHEY and CDR2 SVGEGT come from the germline V gene. V lost 2 bases to trimming and J lost 8 bases; unmatched junction nucleotides: 9. The CDR3 here is CASSYQGSGGIDEQFF. As DNA, the CDR3 is TGTGCCAGCAGTTACCAGGGTAGCGGGGGGATCGATGAGCAGTTCTTC.

The chain links TRBV7-9 to TRBJ1-2, with 10 bases fitting TRBD1. The CDR3 length is 14 residues. Germline trimming cut 5 bases from V and 5 bases from J; bases unmatched to any gene: 5. Germline CDR1 SEHNR, CDR2 FQNEAQ (reference sequence). In nucleotides, the CDR3 is TGTGCCAGCAGCAAGACAGGGGGCGGGTATGGCTACACCTTC. Protein: CASSKTGGGYGYTF.

This clonotype has just one count. The chain couples TRBV5-4 to TRBJ2-7; TRBD1 agrees at 7 bases. The CDR3 totals 14 residues. Losses at the gene ends were 0 bases for V and 3 bases for J; bases not matched to a gene: 3. Looked up from germline, CDR1 is SGHNT and CDR2 is YYREEE (reference sequence). The CDR3: CASSLDGTVYEQYF. The CDR3 DNA reads as TGTGCCAGCAGCTTGGATGGGACAGTCTACGAGCAGTACTTC.

This rearrangement joins TRBV13 to TRBJ1-2; D unresolved. CDR3 length equals 16 residues. In germline, CDR1 is PRHDT, CDR2 FYEKMQ (reference sequence). V lost 8 bases and J lost 6, with 25 bases in between. As DNA, the CDR3 is TGTGCCAGCGCACCAAGACCTCCCCTGCCGGTGGATGGCTACACCTTC. It encodes CASAPRPPLPVDGYTF.

The J gene is TRBJ1-1, the V gene TRBV30; D gene unclear. V lost 3 bases and J lost 1, with 12 bases in between. Germline lookup yields CDR1 GTSNPN and CDR2 SVGIG (reference sequence). This CDR3 comprises 14 residues. CDR3 in amino acids: CAWRRWERNTEAFF. The DNA of the CDR3 is TGTGCCTGGAGGAGATGGGAAAGGAACACTGAAGCTTTCTTT.

The J gene is TRBJ2-7, the V gene TRBV20-1; 9 nucleotides line up with TRBD1. J gave up 6 bases and V 5 bases, and 5 bases lay outside the gene matches. The CDR3 loop spans 12 amino acids. Germline lookup yields CDR1 DFQATT and CDR2 SNEGSKA (reference sequence). CDR3 DNA: TGCAGTGCTCCAACAGGGGGCGGCGAGCAGTACTTC. Amino acids: CSAPTGGGEQYF.

The chain links TRBV12-5 to TRBJ1-6; D is unresolved. V lost 3 bases and J 6 bases, leaving 3 bases between the germline ends. Germline CDR1 reads LGHNT; CDR2 reads FRNRAP. The CDR3 is made up of 12 amino acids. The CDR3 nucleotides are TGTGCTAGTGGTTTAGGTAATTCACCCCTCCACTTT. This encodes CASGLGNSPLHF.

The rearrangement uses TRBV3-1 and TRBJ2-7; 11 nucleotides agree with TRBD2. This CDR3 is 16 amino acids long. Germline V lookup: CDR1 LGHDT, CDR2 YNNKEL (reference sequence). With V trimmed by 3 bases and J by 2 bases, 6 bases remained unmatched. The CDR3 spells CASSHSGGAPPYEQYF. Here the CDR3 DNA reads TGTGCCAGCAGCCATAGCGGGGGGGCCCCACCCTACGAGCAGTACTTC.

This chain links TRBV29-1 with TRBJ2-2, with 9 bases that match TRBD1. Germline V gene data show CDR1 as SQVTM and CDR2 as ANQGSEA. This CDR3 region has 14 residues. J was trimmed by 9 bases and V by 6 bases; bases with no gene match: 11. CDR3 coding DNA: TGCAGCGTCCCAACAGGGGGCGAAGCCCGGGAGCTGTTTTTT. Encoded protein: CSVPTGGEARELFF.

The rearrangement joins TRBV21-1 to TRBJ1-2; the D call of TRBD1 is as the table states it, not checked on the DNA. TRBV21-1 is shown as a pseudogene. The CDR3 covers 13 residues. The CDR3 is CASRPQGDRGYTF. Here the CDR3 DNA reads TGTGCCAGCAGGCCTCAGGGGGATCGGGGCTACACCTTC.

The genes are TRBV7-6 and TRBJ2-2; 11 bases agree with TRBD2. After removal of 4 bases from V and 1 base from J, the junction contained 2 bases not matched to a gene. The length of the CDR3 is 16 residues. In germline, CDR1 is SGHVS, CDR2 FNYEAQ. CDR3 residues: CASSWTSGQNTGELFF. Here the CDR3 DNA reads TGTGCCAGCAGCTGGACTAGCGGGCAGAACACCGGGGAGCTGTTTTTT.

V usage is TRBV2 and J usage is TRBJ2-7, with 10 bases that match TRBD1. After removal of 4 bases from V and 2 bases from J, the junction contained 2 bases not matched to a gene. The CDR3 covers 14 residues. Germline values: CDR1 SNHLY, CDR2 FYNNEI. Here the CDR3 DNA reads TGTGCCAGCAGTGCCGGGACAGGGGCCTACGAGCAGTACTTC. Protein product: CASSAGTGAYEQYF.

This chain uses TRBV28 with TRBJ2-3, with D tentatively TRBD1 (6 bases). CDR3 length: 15 amino acids. Germline V gives CDR1 MDHEN, CDR2 SYDVKM. Trimming pared 5 bases from V and 5 bases from J, leaving 17 bases between. The CDR3, as DNA: TGTGCCAGCAGTGAACTAAACAGGGTGGAAGATACGCAGTATTTT. It encodes CASSELNRVEDTQYF.

This clonotype was seen once. Sequence at one end of the junction differs from germline and may be a read error. This sequence joins TRBV9 and TRBJ2-2; TRBD2 aligns across 15 bases. The CDR3 has 17 residues. The germline V gene encodes CDR1 SGDLS and CDR2 YYNGEE. The CDR3 loop reads CASSGLAGGPKTGELFF. The CDR3 DNA is TGTGCCAGCAGTGGACTAGCGGGGGGGCCGAAGACCGGGGAGCTGTTTTTT.

The chain couples TRBV5-6 to TRBJ1-5; D remains unclear. V lost 0 bases and J lost 10, with 11 bases in between. The CDR3 is made up of 13 amino acids. Germline V lookup: CDR1 SGHDT, CDR2 YYEEEE. CDR3 DNA: TGTGCCAGCAGCTTGGGGGGAACTAAACCCCAGCATTTT. Protein sequence: CASSLGGTKPQHF.

Written as DNA, the CDR3 is TGTGCCAGCATCGATGGGGGGGGCTATGGCTACACCTTC. This encodes CASIDGGGYGYTF. The V call is TRBV6-5, the J call TRBJ1-2; tentative D call: TRBD1 (5 bases). The CDR3 has 13 amino acids. V was cut by 7 bases and J by 4 bases, with 13 bases left in between. Germline V gene lookup returns CDR1 MNHEY and CDR2 SVGAGI.

This chain connects TRBV29-1 to TRBJ2-5; D might be TRBD2 (6 bases). The V gene lost 2 bases and the J gene lost 4 bases, with 14 bases spanning the gap. Germline assignment: CDR1 SQVTM and CDR2 ANQGSEA. The CDR3 spans 14 residues. The CDR3 is CSVEPGVSGETQYF. The CDR3 region has the DNA TGCAGCGTTGAACCGGGGGTCTCCGGAGAGACCCAGTACTTC.

The chain carries TRBV5-1 and TRBJ2-3; D may be TRBD2 (6 bases). The germline V and J ends were trimmed by 4 bases and 13 bases, with 22 bases remaining between them. This CDR3 is 14 amino acids long. CDR1 is SGHRS and CDR2 is YFSETQ in the germline V gene. The CDR3 protein is CASSQASAGPGEYF. The CDR3 DNA follows: TGCGCCAGCAGCCAGGCCTCTGCGGGACCCGGGGAGTATTTT.